This T cell receptor (beta chain) was sequenced in a study of CD4+ T cells in melanoma. Broader study findings: Neoantigen-specific CD4+ T cells in melanoma reportedly had diverse differentiation states. A reported correlation linked neoantigen-specific CD4+ T cells to CD8+, macrophage and B cell function.

A note on this clone: What it binds is unknown.

The CDR3 contains 15 residues. Germline V gene data show CDR1 as MRHNA and CDR2 as SNTAGT. The V gene lost 0 bases and the J gene lost 2 bases, with 8 bases spanning the gap. The table came from immunoSEQ multiplex PCR; TCRdb's copy has only in-frame clones and leaves some out. The sample records 40,000 to 50,000 clones, 80% to 90% being singletons. The source of this sequence is a human donor with melanoma. The specimen sequenced was peripheral blood. This sequence joins TRBV6-4 and TRBJ2-1, with D unclear. In DNA form, the CDR3 reads TGTGCCAGCAGTGACTCGAGTTGGACCTACAATGAGCAGTTCTTC. Residues: CASSDSSWTYNEQFF.